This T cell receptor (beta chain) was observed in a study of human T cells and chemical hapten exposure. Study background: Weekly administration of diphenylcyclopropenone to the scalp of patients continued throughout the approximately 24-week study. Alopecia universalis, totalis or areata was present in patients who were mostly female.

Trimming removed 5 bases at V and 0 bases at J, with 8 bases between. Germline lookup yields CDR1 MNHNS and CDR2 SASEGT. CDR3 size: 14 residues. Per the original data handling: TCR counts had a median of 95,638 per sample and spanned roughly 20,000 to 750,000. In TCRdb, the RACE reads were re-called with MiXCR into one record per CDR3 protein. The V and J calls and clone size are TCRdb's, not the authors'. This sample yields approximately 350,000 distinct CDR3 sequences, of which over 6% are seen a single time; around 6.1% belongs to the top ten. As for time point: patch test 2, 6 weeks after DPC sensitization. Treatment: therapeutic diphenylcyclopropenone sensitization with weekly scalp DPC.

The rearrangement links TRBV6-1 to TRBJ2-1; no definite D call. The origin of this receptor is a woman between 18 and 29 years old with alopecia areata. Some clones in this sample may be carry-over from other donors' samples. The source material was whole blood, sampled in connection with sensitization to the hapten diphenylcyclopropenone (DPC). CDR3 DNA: TGTGCCAGCAGTTTTGAACACTCCTACAATGAGCAGTTCTTC. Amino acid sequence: CASSFEHSYNEQFF.